This T cell receptor (beta chain) was identified in a study of CXCR3-negative and CXCR3-positive naive CD8 T cells (dated by TCRdb to the late 2010s). About the full investigation: In total, about 130 million TRB reads were obtained, or roughly 1.5 +/- 0.3 million reads per library. For the TRBV-TRBJ cluster analysis, the naive subsets came from about 5 donors, while the memory cells came from 3 donors. The diversity and physicochemical repertoire analyses included about a dozen donors pooled from two independent experiments.

Broad study findings and their caveats: Both naive subsets had comparably high repertoire diversity, while memory CD8+ T cells had much lower repertoire diversity. Naive CXCR3-negative and CXCR3-positive cells from the same donor showed similar TRBV-TRBJ usage, whereas memory cells showed distinct patterns. CXCR3 expression partially decreased after cryopreservation, so most assays used freshly isolated PBMCs. Because surface CD5, which is linked to self-reactivity in mice, was comparable between the naive subsets, TCR interaction strength was also inferred from the physicochemical properties of TRB CDR3s. TRB CDR3s from CXCR3-positive naive cells showed higher hydrophobicity (lower Kidera factor 4), lower energy, and higher strength and volume indices than CXCR3-negative naive cells.

Sequences SGHVS (CDR1) and FNYEAQ (CDR2) are obtained from the germline V gene. From its cysteine to its phenylalanine, the CDR3 spans 12 amino acids. The protein alone is recorded here. Each CD8+ T cell subset was flow-sorted in triplicate, with over 250,000 cells per subset placed directly into RLT lysis buffer. To exclude memory contaminants, naive CD8+ T cells were stringently defined as CD45RO-CCR7+CD27+CD95-. Standard density gradient centrifugation was used to isolate peripheral blood mononuclear cells from buffy coats. Naive CXCR3-negative and CXCR3-positive CD8+ T cells were flow-sorted using a FACSAria III. Total RNA was extracted from sorted cells with an RNeasy Mini Kit. On this clonotype itself: Its antigen is currently not known.

The listed sequencing device is NextSeq 550. The Human TCR Profiling Kit (MiLaboratory) was used to prepare UMI-labeled 5' RACE TRB cDNA libraries. The full amount of extracted RNA was used for cDNA synthesis, and the full amount of resulting cDNA was used for PCR amplification. Libraries were prepared in parallel with an identical number of PCR cycles. Regarding the original processing steps: About 53,000 +/- 9,400 unique UMI-labeled TRB cDNA molecules per library were extracted with MIGEC and MiXCR, with at least two reads per UMI required. On average, roughly 40,000 +/- 10,000 functional in-frame TRB CDR3 nucleotide clonotypes lacking stop codons were found per library. After each sample was downsampled to 5000 UMI-labeled TRB molecules, VDJtools was used to calculate diversity metrics such as normalized Shannon-Wiener and Chao1. VDJtools computed clonotype-size-weighted physicochemical properties of the central five CDR3 residues: interaction energy, strength, volume and Kidera factor 4. TCRdb reprocessed the reads, so every CDR3 protein sequence counts as one entry and DNA is not shown. TCRdb's processing, not the study's, gives the V and J calls here. The table for this sample shows 100,000 to 150,000 distinct CDR3 sequences. The ten most abundant clones make up 0.49% of the sample.

The chain joins TRBV7-6 to TRBJ2-3. The source material was naive CXCR3- CD8+ T cells from blood. This sample's cell subset or site label indicates: CD45RO-CCR7+CD27+CD95- naive CD8+ T cells lacking CXCR3 (TNR3-). This TCR was sampled from a human donor in good health. Some clones in this sample may be carry-over from other donors' samples. The CDR3 amino acid sequence is: CASSRSTDTQYF.